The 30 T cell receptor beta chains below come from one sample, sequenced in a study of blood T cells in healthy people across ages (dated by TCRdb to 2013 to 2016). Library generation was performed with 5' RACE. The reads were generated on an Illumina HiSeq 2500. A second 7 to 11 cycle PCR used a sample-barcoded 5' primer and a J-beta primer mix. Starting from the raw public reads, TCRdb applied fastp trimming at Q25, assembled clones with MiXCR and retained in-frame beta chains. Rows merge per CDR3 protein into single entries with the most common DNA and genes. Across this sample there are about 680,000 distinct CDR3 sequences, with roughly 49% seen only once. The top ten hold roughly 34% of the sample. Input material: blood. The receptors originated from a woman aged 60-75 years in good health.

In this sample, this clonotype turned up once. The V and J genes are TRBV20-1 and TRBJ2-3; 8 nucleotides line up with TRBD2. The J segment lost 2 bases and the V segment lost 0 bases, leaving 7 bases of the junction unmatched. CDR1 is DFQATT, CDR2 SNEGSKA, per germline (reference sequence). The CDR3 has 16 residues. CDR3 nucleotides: TGCAGTGCTAGAGATCGCCAGCGGGGGCTCACAGATACGCAGTATTTT. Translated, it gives CSARDRQRGLTDTQYF.

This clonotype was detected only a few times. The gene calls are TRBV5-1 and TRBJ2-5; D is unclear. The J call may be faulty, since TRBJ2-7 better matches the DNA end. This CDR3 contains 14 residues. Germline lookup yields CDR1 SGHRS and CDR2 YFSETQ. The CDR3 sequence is CASSLDTGYYEQYF. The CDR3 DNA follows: TGCGCCAGCAGCTTGGACACGGGTTACTACGAGCAGTACTTC.

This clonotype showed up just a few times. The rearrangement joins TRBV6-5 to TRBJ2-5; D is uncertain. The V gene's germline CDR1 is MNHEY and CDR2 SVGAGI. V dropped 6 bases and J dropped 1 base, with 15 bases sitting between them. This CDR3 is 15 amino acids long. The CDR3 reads CASRTERWVQETQYF. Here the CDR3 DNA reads TGTGCCAGCAGGACGGAGAGGTGGGTCCAAGAGACCCAGTACTTC.

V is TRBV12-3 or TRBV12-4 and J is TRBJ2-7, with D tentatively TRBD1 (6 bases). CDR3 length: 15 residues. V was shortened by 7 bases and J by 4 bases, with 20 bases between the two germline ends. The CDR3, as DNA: TGTGCCAGCACCGACCCCGGGACATCTTTTTACGAGCAGTACTTC. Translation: CASTDPGTSFYEQYF.

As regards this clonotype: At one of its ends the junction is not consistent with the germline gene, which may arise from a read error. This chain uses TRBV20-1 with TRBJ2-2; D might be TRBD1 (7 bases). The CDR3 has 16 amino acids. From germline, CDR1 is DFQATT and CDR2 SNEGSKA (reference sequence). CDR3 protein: CGARGGQQGITGELFF. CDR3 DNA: TGCGGTGCTAGAGGGGGGCAACAGGGGATCACCGGGGAGCTGTTTTTT.

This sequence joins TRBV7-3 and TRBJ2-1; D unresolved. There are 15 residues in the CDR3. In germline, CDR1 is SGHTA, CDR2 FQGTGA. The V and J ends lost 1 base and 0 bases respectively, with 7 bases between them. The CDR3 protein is CASSLSSDSYNEQFF. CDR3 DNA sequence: TGTGCCAGCAGCTTAAGTTCCGACTCCTACAATGAGCAGTTCTTC.

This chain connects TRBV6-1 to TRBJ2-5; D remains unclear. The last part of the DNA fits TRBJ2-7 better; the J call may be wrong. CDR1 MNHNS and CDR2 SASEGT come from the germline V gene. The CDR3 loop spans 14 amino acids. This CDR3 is CASSDWAGSYEQYF. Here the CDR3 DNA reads TGTGCCAGCAGTGACTGGGCAGGAAGCTACGAGCAGTACTTC.

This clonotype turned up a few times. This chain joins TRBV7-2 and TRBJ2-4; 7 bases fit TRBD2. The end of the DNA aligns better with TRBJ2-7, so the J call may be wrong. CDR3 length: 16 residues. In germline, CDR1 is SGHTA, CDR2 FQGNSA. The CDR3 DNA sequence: TGTGCCAGCAGCTTAGACGGCGGCGGGAGCTCTCTCGAGCAGTACTTC. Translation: CASSLDGGGSSLEQYF.

CDR3 amino acids: CSAWGLGGYTF. The CDR3 DNA reads TGCAGTGCTTGGGGCTTAGGAGGCTACACCTTC. The chain recombines TRBV20-1 with TRBJ1-2, with D possibly matching TRBD1 (5 bases). Germline V gene data show CDR1 as DFQATT and CDR2 as SNEGSKA (reference sequence). The CDR3 extends over 11 amino acids. The V gene lost 5 bases and the J gene lost 8 bases, with 12 bases spanning the gap.

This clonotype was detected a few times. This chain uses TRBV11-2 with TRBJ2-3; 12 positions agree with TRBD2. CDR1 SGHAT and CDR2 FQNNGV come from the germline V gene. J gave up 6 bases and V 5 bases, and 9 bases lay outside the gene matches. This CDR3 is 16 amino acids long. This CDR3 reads CASSKLTSGSGDTQYF. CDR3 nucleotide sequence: TGTGCCAGCAGCAAATTGACTAGCGGGAGTGGGGATACGCAGTATTTT.

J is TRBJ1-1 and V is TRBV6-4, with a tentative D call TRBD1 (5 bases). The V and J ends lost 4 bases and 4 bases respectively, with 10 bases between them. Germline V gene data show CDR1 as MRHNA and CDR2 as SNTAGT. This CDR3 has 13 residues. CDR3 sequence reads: CASSVTGGTEAFF. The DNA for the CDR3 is TGTGCCAGCAGTGTAACGGGGGGCACTGAAGCTTTCTTT.

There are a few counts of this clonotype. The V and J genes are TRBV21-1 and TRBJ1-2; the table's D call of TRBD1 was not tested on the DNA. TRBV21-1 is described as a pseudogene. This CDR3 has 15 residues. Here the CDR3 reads CASSKGKGAYYGYTF. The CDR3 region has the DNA TGTGCCAGCAGCAAAGGAAAGGGGGCTTACTATGGCTACACCTTC.

CDR3 residues: CASSLGTGSTEAFF. The CDR3 DNA is TGTGCCAGCAGCTTAGGAACAGGGTCCACTGAAGCTTTCTTT. J is TRBJ1-1 and V is TRBV7-6, with a possible D match to TRBD1 (6 bases). Germline CDR1 is SGHVS and CDR2 is FNYEAQ. The CDR3 is 14 amino acids. With 1 base removed from V and 4 bases from J, the gap between germline ends came to 10 bases.

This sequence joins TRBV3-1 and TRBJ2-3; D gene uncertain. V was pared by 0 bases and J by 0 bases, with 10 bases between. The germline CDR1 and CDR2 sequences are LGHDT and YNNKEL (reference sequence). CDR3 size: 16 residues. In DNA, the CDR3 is TGTGCCAGCAGCCAAGATTCTGACACTAGCACAGATACGCAGTATTTT. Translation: CASSQDSDTSTDTQYF.

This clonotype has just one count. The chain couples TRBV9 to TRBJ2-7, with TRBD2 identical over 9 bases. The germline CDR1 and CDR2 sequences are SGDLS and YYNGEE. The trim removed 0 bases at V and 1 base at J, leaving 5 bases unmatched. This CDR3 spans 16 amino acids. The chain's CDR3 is CASSVGAGGLSYEQYF. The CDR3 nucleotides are TGTGCCAGCAGCGTAGGGGCGGGAGGGTTATCCTACGAGCAGTACTTC.

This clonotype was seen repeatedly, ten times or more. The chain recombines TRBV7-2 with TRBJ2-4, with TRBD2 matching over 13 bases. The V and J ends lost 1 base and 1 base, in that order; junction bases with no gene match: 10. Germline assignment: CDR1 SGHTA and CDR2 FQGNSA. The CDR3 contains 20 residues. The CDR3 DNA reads TGTGCCAGCAGCTTAGTATCTGGACTAGCGGGAGCTTTGGCCAAAAACATTCAGTACTTC. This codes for CASSLVSGLAGALAKNIQYF.

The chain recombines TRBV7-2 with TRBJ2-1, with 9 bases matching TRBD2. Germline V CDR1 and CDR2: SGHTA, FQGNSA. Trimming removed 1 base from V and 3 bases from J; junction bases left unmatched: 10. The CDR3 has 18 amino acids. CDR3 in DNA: TGTGCCAGCAGCTTAGGGGTAGGACCTAGCGGGATCTACAATGAGCAGTTCTTC. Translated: CASSLGVGPSGIYNEQFF.

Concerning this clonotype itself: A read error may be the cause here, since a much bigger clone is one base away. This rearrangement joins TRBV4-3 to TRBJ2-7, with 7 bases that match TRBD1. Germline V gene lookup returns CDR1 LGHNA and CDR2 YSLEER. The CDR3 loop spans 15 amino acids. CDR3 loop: CAGSQETGLNYEQYF. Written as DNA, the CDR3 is TGCGCCGGCAGCCAAGAGACAGGGCTCAACTACGAGCAGTACTTC.

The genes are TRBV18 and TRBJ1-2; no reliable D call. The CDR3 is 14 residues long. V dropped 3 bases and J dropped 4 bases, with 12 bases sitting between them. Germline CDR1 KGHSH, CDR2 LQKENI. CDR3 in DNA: TGTGCCAGCTCACCGGCGGAATCCATCTATGGCTACACCTTC. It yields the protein CASSPAESIYGYTF.

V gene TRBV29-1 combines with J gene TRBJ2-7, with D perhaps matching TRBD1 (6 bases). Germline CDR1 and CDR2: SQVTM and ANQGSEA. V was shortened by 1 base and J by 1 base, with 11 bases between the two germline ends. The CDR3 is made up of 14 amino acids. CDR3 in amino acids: CSVEATGISYEQYF. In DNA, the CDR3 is TGCAGCGTTGAAGCAACAGGGATTTCCTACGAGCAGTACTTC.

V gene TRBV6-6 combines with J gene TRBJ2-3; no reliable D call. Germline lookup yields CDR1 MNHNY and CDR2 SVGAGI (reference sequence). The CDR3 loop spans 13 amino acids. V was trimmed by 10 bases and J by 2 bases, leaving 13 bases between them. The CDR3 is CATKSSDTDTQYF. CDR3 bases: TGTGCCACCAAGTCGAGTGACACAGATACGCAGTATTTT.

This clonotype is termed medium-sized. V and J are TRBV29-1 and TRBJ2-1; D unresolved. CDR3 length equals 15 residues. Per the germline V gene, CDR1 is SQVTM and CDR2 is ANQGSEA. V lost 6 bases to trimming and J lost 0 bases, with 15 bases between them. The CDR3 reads CSVKGPESSYNEQFF. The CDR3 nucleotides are TGCAGCGTCAAGGGTCCGGAGAGCTCCTACAATGAGCAGTTCTTC.

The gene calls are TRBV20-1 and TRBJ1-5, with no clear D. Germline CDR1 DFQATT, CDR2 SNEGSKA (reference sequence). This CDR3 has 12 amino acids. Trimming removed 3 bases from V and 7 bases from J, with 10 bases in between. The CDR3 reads CSASGIDQPQHF. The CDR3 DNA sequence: TGCAGTGCTAGTGGCATCGACCAGCCCCAGCATTTT.

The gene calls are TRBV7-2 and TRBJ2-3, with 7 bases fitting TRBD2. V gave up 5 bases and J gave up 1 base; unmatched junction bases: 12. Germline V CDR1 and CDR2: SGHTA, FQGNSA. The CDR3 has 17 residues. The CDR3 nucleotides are TGTGCCAGCAGCCCCGTGTTAGCGGGTCCTCGCACAGATACGCAGTATTTT. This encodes CASSPVLAGPRTDTQYF. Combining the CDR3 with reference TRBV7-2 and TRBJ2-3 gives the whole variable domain GAGVSQSPSNKVTEKGKDVELRCDPISGHTALYWYRQSLGQGLEFLIYFQGNSAPDKSGLPSDRFSAERTGGSVSTLTIQRTQQEDSAVYLCASSPVLAGPRTDTQYFGPGTRLTVL.

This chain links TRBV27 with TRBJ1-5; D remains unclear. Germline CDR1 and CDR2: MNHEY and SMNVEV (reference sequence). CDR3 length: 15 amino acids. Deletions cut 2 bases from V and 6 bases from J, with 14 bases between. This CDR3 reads CASSLQGIQAQPQHF. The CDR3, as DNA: TGTGCCAGCAGTTTACAAGGGATTCAGGCTCAGCCCCAGCATTTT.

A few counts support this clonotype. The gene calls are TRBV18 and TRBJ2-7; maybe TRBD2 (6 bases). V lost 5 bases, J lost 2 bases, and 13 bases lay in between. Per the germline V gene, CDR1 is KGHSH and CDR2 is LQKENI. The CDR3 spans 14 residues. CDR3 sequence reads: CASSAGGGAYEQYF. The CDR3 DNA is TGTGCCAGCTCAGCGGGTGGAGGGGCCTACGAGCAGTACTTC. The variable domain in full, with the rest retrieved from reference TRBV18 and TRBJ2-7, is NAGVMQNPRHLVRRRGQEARLRCSPMKGHSHVYWYRQLPEEGLKFMVYLQKENIIDESGMPKERFSAEFPKEGPSILRIQQVVRGDSAAYFCASSAGGGAYEQYFGPGTRLTVT.

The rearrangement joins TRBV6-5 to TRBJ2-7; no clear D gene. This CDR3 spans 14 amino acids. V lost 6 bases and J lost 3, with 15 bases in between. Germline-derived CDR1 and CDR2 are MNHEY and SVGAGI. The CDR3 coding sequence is TGTGCCAGCAGCCTCCAGGCCGGATACTACGAGCAGTACTTC. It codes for CASSLQAGYYEQYF.

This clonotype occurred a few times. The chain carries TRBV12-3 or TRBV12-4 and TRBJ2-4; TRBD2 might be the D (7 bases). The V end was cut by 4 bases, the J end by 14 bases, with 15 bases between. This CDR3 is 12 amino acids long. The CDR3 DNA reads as TGTGCCAGCAGTTCACAGGGAGGGGTGGAGTACTTC. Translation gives CASSSQGGVEYF.

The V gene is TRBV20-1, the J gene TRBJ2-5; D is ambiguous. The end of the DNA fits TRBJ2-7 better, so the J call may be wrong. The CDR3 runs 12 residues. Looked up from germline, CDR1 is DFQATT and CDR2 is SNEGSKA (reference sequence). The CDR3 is CSASDEVTEQYF. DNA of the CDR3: TGCAGTGCTAGTGATGAGGTAACCGAGCAGTACTTC.

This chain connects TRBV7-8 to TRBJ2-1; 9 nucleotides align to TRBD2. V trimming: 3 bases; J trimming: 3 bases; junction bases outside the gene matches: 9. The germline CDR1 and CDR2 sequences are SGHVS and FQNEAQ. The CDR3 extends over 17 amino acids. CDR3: CASSFTLAGNHYNEQFF. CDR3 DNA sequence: TGTGCCAGCAGCTTCACCCTAGCGGGAAATCACTACAATGAGCAGTTCTTC.